Detailed here is one TCR beta chain. The antigen is undetermined. The entry originates in a study of T cells in Graves' hyperthyroidism and ophthalmopathy. Germline CDR1 SGHRS, CDR2 YFSETQ. V lost 0 bases to trimming and J lost 6 bases, with 10 bases between them. This CDR3 contains 13 residues. Study-level results: The model's output predicted ophthalmopathy at a median of roughly 6.9 months prior to onset.

RNA transcripts were the template for amplifying TCR beta CDR3 regions. HTBI primers were the set used in a first-round RT-PCR of the TCR CDR3. Using its own MiXCR run on the multiplex PCR reads, TCRdb lists one record per CDR3 protein. The table has hundreds of thousands of distinct CDR3 sequences, about two fifths seen once. The receptor's source is a young man with Graves' hyperthyroidism. The V call is TRBV5-1, the J call TRBJ2-7, with TRBD2 as a possible D gene (5 bases). Source material: blood. CDR3: CASSLDGVGEQYF. DNA of the CDR3: TGCGCCAGCAGCTTGGACGGGGTCGGCGAGCAGTACTTC. The entire variable domain, with the rest obtained from reference TRBV5-1 and TRBJ2-7, is as follows: KAGVTQTPRYLIKTRGQQVTLSCSPISGHRSVSWYQQTPGQGLQFLFEYFSETQRNKGNFPGRFSGRQFSNSRSEMNVSTLELGDSALYLCASSLDGVGEQYFGPGTRLTVT.